The 25 T cell receptor beta chains listed next were all sequenced from one sample in a study of Graves' ophthalmopathy and Graves' hyperthyroidism (dated by TCRdb to between 2018 and 2020). Sequencing used an Illumina HiSeq 2000. For repertoire sequencing, the TCR beta CDR3 regions were amplified from RNA transcripts. HTBI primers and the Qiagen OneStep RT-PCR kit were used in a first-round RT-PCR, which was followed by a second-round multiplex PCR, size selection and purification. In-frame beta chains were kept once TCRdb had trimmed the public reads at Q25 with fastp and called clones with MiXCR. Under each unique CDR3 protein, matching rows form one entry showing the most common genes and DNA. This sample lists around 1,200,000 distinct CDR3 sequences; less than 45% were detected once. The top ten hold around 10% of the sample. The sample comprised peripheral blood or thyroid tissue (not recorded which). All receptors come from an adult man with Graves' hyperthyroidism.

This clonotype was counted between two and nine times. The V gene is TRBV13, the J gene TRBJ2-2; D is unclear. Trimming left V 2 bases short and J 6 bases short, with 13 bases between. Germline CDR1 PRHDT, CDR2 FYEKMQ (reference sequence). This CDR3 region has 15 residues. The CDR3 spells CASSLRLDIPGELFF. In nucleotides, the CDR3 is TGTGCCAGCAGCTTAAGATTAGATATTCCCGGGGAGCTGTTTTTT.

This clonotype was seen repeatedly, ten times or more. In nucleotides, the CDR3 is TGCAGTGCTAGAGATCCGGGCAGGGAATCCTACGAGCAGTACTTC. It is translated as CSARDPGRESYEQYF. The chain has TRBV20-1 and TRBJ2-7; tentatively, D is TRBD1 (5 bases). Germline V gene lookup returns CDR1 DFQATT and CDR2 SNEGSKA (reference sequence). Trimming cost V 0 bases and J 1 base, with 13 bases left between them. The CDR3 has 15 amino acids.

This clonotype was picked up a small number of times. The chain has TRBV7-9 and TRBJ1-2, with no clear D. V was cut by 3 bases and J by 8 bases, with 16 bases left in between. CDR1 SEHNR and CDR2 FQNEAQ come from the germline V gene (reference sequence). This CDR3 comprises 14 residues. The CDR3 sequence: CASSFPAGKGGYTF. In DNA, the CDR3 is TGTGCCAGCAGCTTCCCGGCGGGGAAGGGCGGCTACACCTTC.

This clonotype occurred many times. The CDR3, as DNA: TGTGCCAGCAGAGAGGGGCAGGTACTCGCGGGCTACACCTTC. This translates into CASREGQVLAGYTF. This sequence joins TRBV6-5 and TRBJ1-2, with D possibly TRBD1 on 5 matching bases. Germline assignment: CDR1 MNHEY and CDR2 SVGAGI. V gave up 6 bases and J gave up 8 bases, with 19 bases separating them. The CDR3 spans 14 residues.

This sequence joins TRBV7-8 and TRBJ2-7; D gene unclear. Germline CDR1 reads SGHVS; CDR2 reads FQNEAQ. The CDR3 spans 10 residues. Trimming took 5 bases from V and 12 from J, leaving 11 bases between them. CDR3 coding DNA: TGTGCCAGCAGCCCGGAGCCGACGTACTTC. Its translation: CASSPEPTYF.

The V gene is TRBV25-1, the J gene TRBJ1-1; 11 nucleotides match TRBD1. The germline gives CDR1 MGHDK, CDR2 SYGVNS. With V trimmed by 7 bases and J by 1 base, 14 bases remained unmatched. This CDR3 comprises 18 residues. The CDR3 is CASMGATGTGGRNTEAFF. The CDR3 nucleotides read TGTGCCAGCATGGGGGCCACCGGGACAGGGGGTAGGAACACTGAAGCTTTCTTT.

To note about this clonotype: A read error may account for a junction end that differs from germline. V usage is TRBV7-9 and J usage is TRBJ1-6, with D maybe TRBD1 (5 bases). Germline values: CDR1 SEHNR, CDR2 FQNEAQ (reference sequence). The CDR3 has 16 residues. DNA for the CDR3: TGCGCCAGCAGCCAAGAGGGCACAGGAGGTAATTCACCCCTCCACTTT. It codes for CASSQEGTGGNSPLHF.

This clonotype was observed once. The chain uses TRBV2 and TRBJ2-5; perhaps TRBD1 as D (6 bases). The CDR3 runs 14 residues. Germline CDR1 and CDR2: SNHLY and FYNNEI. V gave up 6 bases and J gave up 5 bases, with 16 bases separating them. This CDR3 is CASRGRGSWETQYF. DNA for the CDR3: TGTGCCAGCAGGGGCAGGGGTTCGTGGGAGACCCAGTACTTC. Filled out from reference TRBV2 and TRBJ2-5, the complete variable domain reads EPEVTQTPSHQVTQMGQEVILRCVPISNHLYFYWYRQILGQKVEFLVSFYNNEISEKSEIFDDQFSVERPDGSNFTLKIRSTKLEDSAMYFCASRGRGSWETQYFGPGTRLLVL.

This clonotype was seen ten or more times. This chain connects TRBV4-2 to TRBJ2-2; a weak D match, TRBD1 (6 bases). Germline CDR1 LGHNA, CDR2 YNFKEQ. This CDR3 is built from 16 residues. The V gene lost 0 bases and the J gene lost 6 bases, with 14 bases spanning the gap. The CDR3 sequence is CASSQEGGRGSGELFF. CDR3 nucleotides: TGTGCCAGCAGCCAAGAAGGCGGCAGGGGATCCGGGGAGCTGTTTTTT.

The chain's CDR3 is CASSQVDRVSNQPQHF. The CDR3, as DNA: TGTGCCAGCAGCCAAGTCGACAGGGTTAGCAATCAGCCCCAGCATTTT. The V gene is TRBV7-9, the J gene TRBJ1-5; 7 nucleotides match TRBD1. The V and J ends lost 5 bases and 0 bases, in that order; junction bases with no gene match: 7. CDR1 and CDR2 from the germline V gene are SEHNR and FQNEAQ (reference sequence). This CDR3 is built from 16 residues.

J is TRBJ2-7 and V is TRBV28, with TRBD1 matching 11 bases. CDR1 is MDHEN, CDR2 SYDVKM, per germline. Trimming removed 4 bases from V and 4 bases from J; junction bases left unmatched: 9. This CDR3 spans 16 amino acids. The CDR3 DNA follows: TGTGCCAGCAGTTACAGCCGCTGGGACAGGGGGTACGAGCAGTACTTC. Translation: CASSYSRWDRGYEQYF.

This chain uses TRBV15 with TRBJ1-5; unclear D gene. CDR3 length equals 14 residues. The V gene lost 2 bases and the J gene lost 7 bases, with 12 bases spanning the gap. Looked up from germline, CDR1 is LNHNV and CDR2 is YYDKDF (reference sequence). Here the CDR3 DNA reads TGTGCCACCAGCAGACCCGACTGGTTCCAGCCCCAGCATTTT. As protein: CATSRPDWFQPQHF.

This chain uses TRBV7-9 with TRBJ2-7; TRBD2 aligns across 11 bases. With V trimmed by 5 bases and J by 10 bases, 13 bases remained unmatched. Germline-derived CDR1 and CDR2 are SEHNR and FQNEAQ (reference sequence). The CDR3 is made up of 15 amino acids. The CDR3 loop reads CASSPQELAGDTQYF. CDR3 DNA sequence: TGTGCCAGCAGCCCACAGGAACTAGCGGGAGACACTCAGTACTTC.

Regarding this clonotype: This may come from a read error, since a much larger clone is one base off. This chain joins TRBV19 and TRBJ2-2; D gene ambiguous. Germline V gene sequence: CDR1 LNHDA, CDR2 SQIVND (reference sequence). There are 14 residues in the CDR3. Trimming pared 8 bases from V and 5 bases from J, leaving 15 bases between. The DNA for the CDR3 is TGTGCCAGTCAAAATCGTGACGGGACCGGGGAGCTGTTTTTT. Translating gives CASQNRDGTGELFF.

This clonotype showed up many times. The V gene is TRBV2, the J gene TRBJ2-7, with D perhaps given as TRBD1 or TRBD2 (6 bases each). Germline V CDR1 and CDR2: SNHLY, FYNNEI. The germline V and J ends were trimmed by 4 bases and 4 bases, with 14 bases remaining between them. The CDR3 consists of 14 residues. This chain's CDR3 is CASSGEGGRYEQYF. The CDR3 DNA follows: TGTGCCAGCAGTGGTGAGGGGGGCCGGTACGAGCAGTACTTC.

The V and J genes are TRBV11-2 and TRBJ1-1; 8 bases are a match to TRBD1. There are 19 residues in the CDR3. V shed 1 base, J shed 0 bases, and the junction held 13 bases outside the gene matches. From germline, CDR1 is SGHAT and CDR2 FQNNGV. CDR3: CASSLGGRGTGVMNTEAFF. The DNA for the CDR3 is TGTGCCAGCAGCTTAGGCGGTCGGGGGACAGGTGTCATGAACACTGAAGCTTTCTTT.

This clonotype was recorded a few times. This sequence joins TRBV6-1 and TRBJ1-2, with D unclear. Germline V gene lookup returns CDR1 MNHNS and CDR2 SASEGT. The CDR3 loop spans 11 amino acids. V gave up 6 bases and J gave up 4 bases, with 6 bases separating them. CDR3 DNA: TGTGCCAGCAGGGCAATCTATGGCTACACCTTC. It codes for CASRAIYGYTF.

This clonotype was seen more than once but under ten times. The V and J genes are TRBV5-1 and TRBJ1-2; 8 bases are a match to TRBD1. Per the germline V gene, CDR1 is SGHRS and CDR2 is YFSETQ. V lost 3 bases to trimming and J lost 3 bases; unmatched junction nucleotides: 10. This CDR3 is built from 16 residues. The CDR3 reads CASSSRTGKDYYGYTF. In nucleotides, the CDR3 is TGCGCCAGCAGCTCCCGGACAGGGAAGGACTACTATGGCTACACCTTC.

This clonotype has ten or more counts. This sequence joins TRBV9 and TRBJ2-7, with no clear D. Per the germline V gene, CDR1 is SGDLS and CDR2 is YYNGEE. The V end was cut by 0 bases, the J end by 5 bases, with 12 bases between. CDR3 length equals 14 residues. This chain's CDR3 is CASSVGRAFHEQYF. DNA for the CDR3: TGTGCCAGCAGCGTAGGGCGAGCATTCCACGAGCAGTACTTC.

A note on this clonotype: An end of the junction does not agree with germline; a read error may underlie this. The chain has TRBV29-1 and TRBJ1-2; D possibly corresponds to TRBD1 (6 bases). Germline V gives CDR1 SQVTM, CDR2 ANQGSEA. The CDR3 covers 11 residues. CDR3 bases: TGCAGTGAACAGGGCCAGTATGGCCACACCTTC. Its translation is CSEQGQYGHTF.

This clonotype was found once. The chain is built from TRBV10-3 and TRBJ1-6, with 11 bases fitting TRBD1. CDR1 is ENHRY, CDR2 SYGVKD, per germline. The CDR3 has 17 residues. Trimming removed 4 bases from V and 9 bases from J; junction bases left unmatched: 11. The CDR3 nucleotides are TGTGCCATCAGTGCTCCCTTTAGGACAGGGGGCAGTTCACCCCTCCACTTT. Its translation is CAISAPFRTGGSSPLHF.

This clonotype was seen more than once but under ten times. The V gene is TRBV28, the J gene TRBJ1-1; D gene unclear. Germline CDR1 is MDHEN and CDR2 is SYDVKM. Trimming removed 5 bases from V and 6 bases from J, with 19 bases in between. The CDR3 runs 15 residues. CDR3 DNA: TGTGCCAGCAGTGCCACCAGGACGTTGGAGTCTGAAGCTTTCTTT. Translation: CASSATRTLESEAFF.

Many counts were recorded for this clonotype. This chain links TRBV7-2 with TRBJ2-2, with a weak D call TRBD1 (5 bases). The CDR3 has 13 amino acids. Germline CDR1 and CDR2: SGHTA and FQGNSA. The V end was cut by 1 base, the J end by 6 bases, with 6 bases between. Here the CDR3 DNA reads TGTGCCAGCAGCTTAGAACAGGCCGGGGAGCTGTTTTTT. It specifies CASSLEQAGELFF.

This clonotype was seen many times. The CDR3 DNA is TGCGCCAGCAGATCACCCCAGACAGGGGCAAATTCACCCCTCCACTTT. This sequence encodes CASRSPQTGANSPLHF. The rearrangement joins TRBV10-2 to TRBJ1-6, with TRBD1 identical over 8 bases. The CDR3 consists of 16 residues. Germline CDR1 reads WSHSY; CDR2 reads SAAADI. The junction had 11 bases not matched to a gene; V was cut back by 6 bases and J by 7 bases.

This clonotype was counted between two and nine times. V and J are TRBV28 and TRBJ2-7; 7 nucleotides align to TRBD2. Trimming cost V 6 bases and J 1 base; bases outside gene matches: 9. Looked up from germline, CDR1 is MDHEN and CDR2 is SYDVKM. The CDR3 has 15 residues. In nucleotides, the CDR3 is TGTGCCAGCAGGTCTACAGGACTAGTTTCCTACGAGCAGTACTTC. It encodes CASRSTGLVSYEQYF.